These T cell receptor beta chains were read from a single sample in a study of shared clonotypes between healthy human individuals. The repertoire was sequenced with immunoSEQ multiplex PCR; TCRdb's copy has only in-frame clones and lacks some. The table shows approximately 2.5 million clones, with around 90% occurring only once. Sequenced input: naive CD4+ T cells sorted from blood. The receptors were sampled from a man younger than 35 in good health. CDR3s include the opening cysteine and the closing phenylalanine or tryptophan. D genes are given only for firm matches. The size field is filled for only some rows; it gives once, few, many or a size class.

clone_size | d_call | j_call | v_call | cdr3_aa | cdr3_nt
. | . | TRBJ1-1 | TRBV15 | CATSRGAAKNTEAFF | TGTGCCACCAGCAGAGGTGCAGCGAAGAACACTGAAGCTTTCTTT
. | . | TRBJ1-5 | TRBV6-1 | CASSEGQSSNQPQHF | TGTGCCAGCAGTGAAGGACAGAGTAGCAATCAGCCCCAGCATTTT
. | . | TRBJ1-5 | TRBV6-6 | CASSYFAGGNQPQHF | TGTGCCAGCAGTTACTTTGCGGGGGGCAATCAGCCCCAGCATTTT
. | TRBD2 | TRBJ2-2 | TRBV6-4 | CASSATSGGTGELFF | TGTGCCAGCAGTGCGACTAGCGGGGGCACCGGGGAGCTGTTTTTT
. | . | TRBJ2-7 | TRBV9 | CASSVDPRSPYEQYF | TGTGCCAGCAGCGTAGATCCCCGCAGTCCCTACGAGCAGTACTTC
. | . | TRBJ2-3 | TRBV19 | CASSIGGTDTQYF | TGTGCCAGTAGTATAGGGGGCACAGATACGCAGTATTTT
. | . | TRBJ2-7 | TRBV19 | CASSRESHEQYF | TGTGCCAGTAGTCGGGAGTCCCACGAGCAGTACTTC
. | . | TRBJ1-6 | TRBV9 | CASSIDPKANSPLHF | TGTGCCAGCAGCATCGACCCGAAGGCGAATTCACCCCTCCACTTT
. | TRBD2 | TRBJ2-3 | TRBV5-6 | CASSLEPSGSYEDTQYF | TGTGCCAGCAGCTTGGAGCCTAGCGGGAGCTATGAAGATACGCAGTATTTT
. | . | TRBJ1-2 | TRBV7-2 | CASSDYNYGYTF | TGTGCCAGCAGCGACTACAACTATGGCTACACCTTC
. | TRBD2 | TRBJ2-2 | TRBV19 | CASRDYLNTGELFF | TGTGCCAGCCGGGACTACCTGAACACCGGGGAGCTGTTTTTT
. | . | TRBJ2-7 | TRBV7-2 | CASSLSNYEQYF | TGTGCCAGCAGCTTATCGAACTACGAGCAGTACTTC
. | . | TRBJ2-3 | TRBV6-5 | CASRPSGTDTQYF | TGTGCCAGCAGACCTAGCGGCACAGATACGCAGTATTTT
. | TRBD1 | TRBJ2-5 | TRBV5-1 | CASSQTGVETQYF | TGCGCCAGCAGTCAGACAGGGGTGGAGACCCAGTACTTC
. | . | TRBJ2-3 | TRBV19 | CASSIAGMSDTQYF | TGTGCCAGTAGTATCGCGGGAATGTCGGATACGCAGTATTTT
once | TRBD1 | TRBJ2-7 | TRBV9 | CASSPTGSSYEQYF | TGTGCCAGCAGCCCGACAGGGTCTAGCTACGAGCAGTACTTC
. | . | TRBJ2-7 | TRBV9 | CASSLRVGDYEQYF | TGTGCCAGCAGCCTCCGGGTCGGGGATTACGAGCAGTACTTC
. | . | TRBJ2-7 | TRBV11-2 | CASSLDPSGLYEQYF | TGTGCCAGCAGCTTAGACCCCAGCGGGCTCTACGAGCAGTACTTC
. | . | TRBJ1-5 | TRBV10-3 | CAISDTGPINQPQHF | TGTGCCATCAGTGACACCGGACCGATCAATCAGCCCCAGCATTTT
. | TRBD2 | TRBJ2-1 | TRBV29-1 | CSAGTSGSINEQFF | TGCAGCGCGGGGACTAGCGGGAGTATCAATGAGCAGTTCTTC
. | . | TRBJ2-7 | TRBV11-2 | CASSFRLVGEQYF | TGTGCCAGCAGCTTCAGACTAGTGGGCGAGCAGTACTTC
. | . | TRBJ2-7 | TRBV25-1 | CASSDTFTGIDEQYF | TGTGCCAGCAGTGATACATTCACAGGGATCGACGAGCAGTACTTC
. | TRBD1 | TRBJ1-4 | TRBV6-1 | CASSRDRGEKLFF | TGTGCCAGCAGCCGGGACAGGGGTGAAAAACTGTTTTTT
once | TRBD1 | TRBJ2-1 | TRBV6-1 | CASSRDRGYNEQFF | TGTGCCAGCAGCCGGGACAGGGGTTACAATGAGCAGTTCTTC
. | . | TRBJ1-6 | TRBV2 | CASTGDAANSPLHF | TGTGCCAGCACCGGAGACGCTGCTAATTCACCCCTCCACTTT
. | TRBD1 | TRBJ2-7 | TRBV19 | CASSIAPGTGQGSYEQYF | TGTGCCAGTAGTATAGCTCCGGGGACGGGACAGGGCTCCTACGAGCAGTACTTC
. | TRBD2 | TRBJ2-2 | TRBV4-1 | CASSPRGSGGPNTGELFF | TGCGCCAGCAGTCCCCGGGGTAGCGGGGGGCCAAACACCGGGGAGCTGTTTTTT
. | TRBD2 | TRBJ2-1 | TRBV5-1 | CASSGLAGGLEQFF | TGCGCCAGCAGCGGACTAGCGGGGGGATTGGAGCAGTTCTTC
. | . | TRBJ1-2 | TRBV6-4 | CASSSTGDYGYTF | TGTGCCAGCAGTTCAACAGGCGACTATGGCTACACCTTC
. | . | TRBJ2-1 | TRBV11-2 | CASSLYGREDEQFF | TGTGCCAGCAGCTTATATGGCAGGGAGGATGAGCAGTTCTTC
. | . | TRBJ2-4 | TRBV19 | CASSIEPGTAKNIQYF | TGTGCCAGTAGTATAGAACCGGGGACAGCCAAAAACATTCAGTACTTC
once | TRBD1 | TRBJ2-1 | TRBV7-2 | CASSLVVVGTGEGNEQFF | TGTGCCAGCAGCTTAGTCGTAGTTGGGACAGGGGAAGGGAATGAGCAGTTCTTC
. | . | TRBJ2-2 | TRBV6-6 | CASGRPKGTNTGELFF | TGTGCCAGCGGCCGCCCTAAGGGGACGAACACCGGGGAGCTGTTTTTT
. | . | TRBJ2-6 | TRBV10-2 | CASSGVGSGANVLTF | TGCGCCAGCAGTGGCGTGGGCTCTGGGGCCAACGTCCTGACTTTC
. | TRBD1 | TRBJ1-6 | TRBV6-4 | CASRTTEGTGNSPLHF | TGTGCCAGCAGGACAACGGAGGGGACAGGGAACTCACCCCTCCACTTT
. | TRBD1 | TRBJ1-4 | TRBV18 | CASSHRGPNEKLFF | TGTGCCAGCTCACACAGGGGTCCTAATGAAAAACTGTTTTTT
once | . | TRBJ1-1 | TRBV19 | CASRPVVSGGTEAFF | TGTGCCAGTAGACCCGTCGTCTCTGGAGGCACTGAAGCTTTCTTT
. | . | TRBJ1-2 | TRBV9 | CASSVGSYGYTF | TGTGCCAGCAGCGTGGGCAGCTATGGCTACACCTTC
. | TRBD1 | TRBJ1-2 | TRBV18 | CASSPRQGADYGYTF | TGTGCCAGCTCACCTCGACAGGGGGCGGACTATGGCTACACCTTC
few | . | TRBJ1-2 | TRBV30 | CAWSLTRYGYTF | TGTGCCTGGAGCCTGACACGGTATGGCTACACCTTC
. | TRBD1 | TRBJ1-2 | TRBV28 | CASSLRQGMYGYTF | TGTGCCAGCAGTCTTCGACAGGGGATGTATGGCTACACCTTC
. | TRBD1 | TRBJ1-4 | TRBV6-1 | CASSGQGPPTNEKLFF | TGTGCCAGCAGTGGACAGGGACCCCCAACTAATGAAAAACTGTTTTTT
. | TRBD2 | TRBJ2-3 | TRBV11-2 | CASSLVWLAGGQRDTQYF | TGTGCCAGCAGCTTAGTCTGGCTAGCGGGGGGCCAGAGGGATACGCAGTATTTT
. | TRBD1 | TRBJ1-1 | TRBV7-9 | CASSSQGGITEAFF | TGTGCCAGCAGCTCCCAGGGGGGGATCACTGAAGCTTTCTTT
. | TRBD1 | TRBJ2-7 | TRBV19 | CASRGDRPYEQYF | TGTGCCAGTAGGGGGGACAGACCCTACGAGCAGTACTTC
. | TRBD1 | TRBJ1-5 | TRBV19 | CASSLGQGGNQPQHF | TGTGCCAGTAGTTTGGGACAGGGGGGAAATCAGCCCCAGCATTTT
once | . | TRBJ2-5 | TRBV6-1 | CASMGTEQETQYF | TGTGCCAGCATGGGGACGGAACAAGAGACCCAGTACTTC
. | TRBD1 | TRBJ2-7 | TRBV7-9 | CASSRMGTGASSYEQYF | TGTGCCAGCAGCCGTATGGGGACAGGGGCTTCTTCCTACGAGCAGTACTTC
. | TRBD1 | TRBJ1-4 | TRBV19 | CASSIKTGGYEKLFF | TGTGCCAGTAGTATAAAGACAGGGGGTTATGAAAAACTGTTTTTT
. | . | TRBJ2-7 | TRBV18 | CASSVYEGPYEQYF | TGTGCCAGCTCTGTTTACGAGGGGCCCTACGAGCAGTACTTC
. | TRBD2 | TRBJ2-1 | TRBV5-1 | CASSLGVLAGVNEQFF | TGCGCCAGCAGCTTGGGGGTACTAGCGGGAGTCAATGAGCAGTTCTTC
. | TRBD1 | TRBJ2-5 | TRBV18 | CASSQWDRDETQYF | TGTGCCAGCTCACAGTGGGACAGGGACGAGACCCAGTACTTC
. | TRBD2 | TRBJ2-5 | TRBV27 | CASSSRGRGGETQYF | TGTGCCAGCAGTTCCCGGGGGAGGGGAGGAGAGACCCAGTACTTC
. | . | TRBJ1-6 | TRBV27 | CASRGDSYNSPLHF | TGTGCCAGCAGGGGAGACAGCTATAATTCACCCCTCCACTTT
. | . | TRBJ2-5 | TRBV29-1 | CSVAGTARETQYF | TGCAGCGTCGCCGGGACGGCCCGAGAGACCCAGTACTTC